The 10 T cell receptor beta chains in this list originate from one sample, sequenced in a study of cytomegalovirus exposure and HLA in healthy donors. PCR was performed using 60 Vbeta and 13 Jbeta primers. TCRdb's copy holds only in-frame clones and misses some; the assay was immunoSEQ multiplex PCR. The table includes about 130,000 clones, about three quarters detected once. The sample was PBMCs. The receptors shown here come from a human donor in good health.

This clone has a handful of counts. The chain employs TRBV30 and TRBJ1-2; 10 bases are a match to TRBD1. This CDR3 contains 14 residues. Trimming cost V 3 bases and J 5 bases; bases outside gene matches: 6. Germline V gene data show CDR1 as GTSNPN and CDR2 as SVGIG (reference sequence). The CDR3 coding sequence is TGTGCCTGGAGCCCAGGACAGGGGGAATATGGCTACACCTTC. It codes for CAWSPGQGEYGYTF.

The chain joins TRBV30 to TRBJ2-5, with no clear D. The DNA end lines up better with TRBJ2-7; the J call may be wrong. From germline, CDR1 is GTSNPN and CDR2 SVGIG (reference sequence). The CDR3 loop spans 11 amino acids. CDR3 amino acids: CAWSNRYEQYF. CDR3 DNA sequence: TGTGCCTGGAGCAACCGCTACGAGCAGTACTTC.

The rearrangement links TRBV11-3 to TRBJ2-1, with D perhaps matching TRBD1 (6 bases). Germline V gene data show CDR1 as SGHNT and CDR2 as YENEEA. This CDR3 region has 14 residues. V was shortened by 2 bases and J by 6 bases, with 11 bases between the two germline ends. CDR3 sequence (DNA): TGTGCCAGCAGCTTAAACAGGGTGTCCAATGAGCAGTTCTTC. Translated: CASSLNRVSNEQFF.

The chain joins TRBV7-2 to TRBJ1-5; D is uncertain. CDR3 length equals 14 residues. CDR1 and CDR2 from the germline V gene are SGHTA and FQGNSA. V lost 4 bases to trimming and J lost 2 bases, with 9 bases between them. The CDR3: CASSSGEGNQPQHF. The CDR3 bases are TGTGCCAGCAGCTCCGGGGAGGGCAATCAGCCCCAGCATTTT. The variable domain in full, completed from reference TRBV7-2 and TRBJ1-5, reads GAGVSQSPSNKVTEKGKDVELRCDPISGHTALYWYRQSLGQGLEFLIYFQGNSAPDKSGLPSDRFSAERTGGSVSTLTIQRTQQEDSAVYLCASSSGEGNQPQHFGDGTRLSIL.

The chain links TRBV4-1 to TRBJ1-5; 8 nucleotides agree with TRBD1. The CDR3 is 16 residues long. After removal of 0 bases from V and 7 bases from J, the junction contained 8 bases not matched to a gene. Germline CDR1 MGHRA, CDR2 YSYEKL. CDR3 residues: CASSQEVTGVEQPQHF. DNA of the CDR3: TGCGCCAGCAGCCAAGAGGTGACAGGGGTCGAACAGCCCCAGCATTTT.

This clone occurred a few times. The rearrangement links TRBV7-6 to TRBJ1-3; D not certain. CDR1 and CDR2 (germline): SGHVS, FNYEAQ. Trimming removed 4 bases from V and 0 bases from J, with 4 bases in between. This CDR3 is 13 amino acids long. The CDR3 sequence is CASSSGSGNTIYF. The CDR3 nucleotides read TGTGCCAGCAGCTCGGGCTCTGGAAACACCATATATTTT.

The J gene is TRBJ2-5, the V gene TRBV30; 9 bases are shared with TRBD1. The V and J ends lost 5 bases and 4 bases, in that order; junction bases with no gene match: 5. Germline CDR1 and CDR2: GTSNPN and SVGIG (reference sequence). This CDR3 has 13 residues. The CDR3 DNA is TGTGCCTGGGGAGGGACAGGGCGAGAGACCCAGTACTTC. Residues: CAWGGTGRETQYF.

J is TRBJ2-3 and V is TRBV23-1; TRBD2 matches 12 bases. TRBV23-1 is reported as an ORF; its role is uncertain. CDR3 length: 17 residues. J lost 7 bases, V lost 0 bases, and 8 bases had no gene match. DNA for the CDR3: TGCGCCAGCAGTCAATCACAGGTGCTAGCGGGGGGGAATACGCAGTATTTT. This translates into CASSQSQVLAGGNTQYF.

The chain couples TRBV5-6 to TRBJ2-7; 8 bases agree with TRBD2. J lost 5 bases, V lost 0 bases, and 7 bases had no gene match. The germline V gene has CDR1 SGHDT and CDR2 YYEEEE. This CDR3 contains 15 residues. CDR3 nucleotide sequence: TGTGCCAGCAGCTTGGGAGGACTAGCAGGGCACGAGCAGTACTTC. Translated: CASSLGGLAGHEQYF.

The rearrangement joins TRBV7-2 to TRBJ2-1; the match to TRBD1 covers 7 bases. Germline CDR1 and CDR2: SGHTA and FQGNSA. The CDR3 extends over 16 amino acids. V lost 5 bases to trimming and J lost 4 bases; unmatched junction nucleotides: 11. The CDR3 region has the DNA TGTGCCAGCAGCCCCCTCCAGGACAGGCGATACAATGAGCAGTTCTTC. As protein: CASSPLQDRRYNEQFF.